This T cell receptor beta chain came from a study of blood T cells in healthy people across ages. As to this clonotype: Antigen unknown.

Combining a sample-barcoded 5' primer with a J-beta primer mix, a second PCR ran for about 7 to 12 cycles. Each CDR3 protein is one row after TCRdb ran MiXCR on the 5' RACE reads. The sample includes roughly 1,300,000 distinct CDR3 sequences, 59% of them seen just once. CDR1 is LGHDT and CDR2 is YNNKEL in the germline V gene (reference sequence). The CDR3 has 15 amino acids. The V gene lost 1 base and the J gene lost 3 bases, with 12 bases spanning the gap. Study observations and caveats: Age showed a roughly linear inverse relationship with TCR beta diversity per million T cells. Donor CMV status, an unknown factor, possibly confounded changes in expanded clonotypes.

The donors, aged roughly 6 to 95, were healthy Caucasians from Russia. RNA extraction gave at least 5 micrograms of total RNA per sample. The chain carries TRBV3-1 and TRBJ2-5, with D perhaps matching TRBD2 (6 bases). The origin of this receptor is a man younger than 30 in good health. Sequencing used blood. The CDR3 protein is CASSQVGGVEETQYF. The CDR3 region has the DNA TGTGCCAGCAGCCAAGTGGGGGGAGTGGAAGAGACCCAGTACTTC.